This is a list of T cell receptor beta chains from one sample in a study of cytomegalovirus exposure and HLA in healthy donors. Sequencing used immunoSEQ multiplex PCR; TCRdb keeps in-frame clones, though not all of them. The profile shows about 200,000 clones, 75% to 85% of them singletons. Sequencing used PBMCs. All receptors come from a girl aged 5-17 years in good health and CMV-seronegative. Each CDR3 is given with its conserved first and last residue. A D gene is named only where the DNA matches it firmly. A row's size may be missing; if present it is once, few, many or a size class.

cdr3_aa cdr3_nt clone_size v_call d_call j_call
CASSAGSHTEAFF TGCGCCAGCAGTGCCGGGAGCCACACTGAAGCTTTCTTT few TRBV5-1 . TRBJ1-1
CASSAPGTRNEQFF TGTGCCAGCAGCGCCCCCGGGACAAGGAACGAGCAGTTCTTC . TRBV7-2 . TRBJ2-1
CAIAKGQAGNEKLFF TGTGCCATCGCTAAGGGACAGGCCGGAAATGAAAAACTGTTTTTT . TRBV10-3 TRBD1 TRBJ1-4
CASSLGQGSNYGYTF TGTGCCAGCAGTTTAGGGCAGGGCTCTAACTATGGCTACACCTTC . TRBV28 . TRBJ1-2
CASSYQGQGTNGYTF TGTGCCAGCAGCTATCAGGGACAGGGAACAAATGGCTACACCTTC . TRBV6-1 TRBD1 TRBJ1-2
CASSQLAGGTYNEQFF TGCGCCAGCAGCCAGCTAGCGGGGGGCACCTACAATGAGCAGTTCTTC once TRBV5-1 TRBD2 TRBJ2-1
CATSRALAGQETQYF TGTGCCACCAGCAGGGCCCTAGCGGGCCAAGAGACCCAGTACTTC . TRBV15 TRBD2 TRBJ2-5
CASSFDFWASGKSYNEQFF TGTGCCAGCAGCTTTGACTTTTGGGCTAGCGGGAAGTCCTACAATGAGCAGTTCTTC . TRBV5-6 TRBD2 TRBJ2-1
CASSYSDRGLAFF TGTGCCAGCAGTTACTCGGACAGGGGGCTAGCTTTCTTT . TRBV6-5 TRBD1 TRBJ1-1
CASSLGQGAGGNTIYF TGTGCCAGCAGCCTAGGACAGGGGGCGGGAGGAAACACCATATATTTT . TRBV7-2 TRBD1 TRBJ1-3
CASGRGGNNEQFF TGTGCCAGCGGGCGGGGGGGCAACAATGAGCAGTTCTTC . TRBV6-5 TRBD2 TRBJ2-1
CASSPGTSGGDIQYF TGTGCCAGCTCACCCGGGACTAGCGGGGGGGACATTCAGTACTTC . TRBV18 TRBD2 TRBJ2-4
CASSLAQGPNSPLHF TGTGCCAGCAGCTTAGCGCAGGGTCCTAATTCACCCCTCCACTTT . TRBV7-6 . TRBJ1-6
CASSPGTGEYAGELFF TGTGCCAGCAGCCCCGGGACAGGGGAGTACGCCGGGGAGCTGTTTTTT . TRBV9 TRBD1 TRBJ2-2
CASSLDQTGTDTQYF TGTGCCAGCAGCTTGGACCAAACGGGCACAGATACGCAGTATTTT . TRBV5-6 . TRBJ2-3
CASSLGYVGAEAFF TGTGCCAGCAGCTTAGGGTACGTGGGCGCTGAAGCTTTCTTT . TRBV7-2 . TRBJ1-1
CASSEELGVSGQPQHF TGTGCCAGCAGTGAAGAGTTGGGAGTAAGCGGTCAGCCCCAGCATTTT . TRBV6-1 . TRBJ1-5
CASSPTGGHQPQHF TGTGCCAGCAGCCCAACAGGGGGGCATCAGCCCCAGCATTTT . TRBV6-1 TRBD1 TRBJ1-5
CASSHGTANTEAFF TGTGCCAGCAGCCACGGGACAGCCAACACTGAAGCTTTCTTT . TRBV7-3 TRBD1 TRBJ1-1
CASIPSRGISMEQYF TGTGCCAGCATCCCCTCGCGGGGGATCTCGATGGAGCAGTACTTC . TRBV2 TRBD2 TRBJ2-7
CSVRHLAGGRNEQFF TGCAGCGTCCGCCATCTAGCGGGAGGGCGTAATGAGCAGTTCTTC . TRBV29-1 TRBD2 TRBJ2-1
CASSPRQVNSPLHF TGTGCCAGCAGCCCGAGACAGGTGAATTCACCCCTCCACTTT . TRBV13 . TRBJ1-6
CASSQESAGGPRTDTQYF TGTGCCAGCAGCCAAGAGTCCGCGGGGGGCCCCAGAACAGATACGCAGTATTTT . TRBV4-2 TRBD2 TRBJ2-3
CASSQGYYEQYF TGTGCCAGCAGTCAGGGATATTACGAGCAGTACTTC few TRBV28 . TRBJ2-7
CASSLGLGRADEQFF TGTGCCAGCAGTTTGGGGTTAGGGCGGGCGGATGAGCAGTTCTTC . TRBV28 . TRBJ2-1
CSASVRGYTF TGCAGTGCTAGTGTCAGAGGCTACACCTTC . TRBV20-1 . TRBJ1-2
CASSPPSGRAAEQYF TGTGCCAGCAGCCCACCAAGCGGGAGGGCCGCCGAGCAGTACTTC few TRBV6-6 TRBD2 TRBJ2-7
CASSPGGGGGWNEQFF TGTGCCAGCAGCCCGGGGGGTGGCGGGGGCTGGAATGAGCAGTTCTTC once TRBV7-7 . TRBJ2-1
CASSPEQISYEQYF TGCGCCAGCAGCCCCGAACAGATAAGCTACGAGCAGTACTTC . TRBV5-1 . TRBJ2-7
CASSLLGVTDVNTEAFF TGTGCCAGCAGCTTATTAGGCGTGACAGACGTGAACACTGAAGCTTTCTTT . TRBV7-9 . TRBJ1-1
CASSLGISSGGLYEQYF TGTGCCAGCTCACTTGGAATCTCTAGCGGGGGCCTTTACGAGCAGTACTTC once TRBV18 TRBD2 TRBJ2-7
CASSLGGFYNEQFF TGTGCCAGCAGCCTCGGGGGGTTCTACAATGAGCAGTTCTTC . TRBV5-4 TRBD2 TRBJ2-1
CASSPYSGGGYEQYF TGTGCCAGCAGTCCCTATAGCGGGGGAGGCTACGAGCAGTACTTC few TRBV6-5 TRBD2 TRBJ2-7
CASRDAPELNTEAFF TGTGCCAGCAGGGATGCTCCGGAGCTGAACACTGAAGCTTTCTTT . TRBV13 . TRBJ1-1
CASSVVGGSSPYTGELFF TGTGCCAGCAGCGTTGTGGGAGGCAGCAGCCCGTACACCGGGGAGCTGTTTTTT . TRBV9 . TRBJ2-2
CATSSPRTGVGNEQFF TGTGCCACCAGCAGTCCGCGCACAGGGGTGGGTAATGAGCAGTTCTTC . TRBV15 TRBD1 TRBJ2-1
CASSQTMIQEETQYF TGTGCCAGCAGCCAAACAATGATCCAAGAAGAGACCCAGTACTTC . TRBV7-9 . TRBJ2-5
CASSYSASTEAFF TGTGCCAGCAGTTACTCGGCCAGCACTGAAGCTTTCTTT . TRBV6-5 . TRBJ1-1
CASSERRDRGWYEQFF TGTGCCAGCAGTGAAAGGAGGGACAGGGGGTGGTATGAGCAGTTCTTC . TRBV2 TRBD1 TRBJ2-1
CASSLWASGRENEQFF TGTGCCAGCAGTTTATGGGCTAGCGGGAGAGAAAATGAGCAGTTCTTC . TRBV28 TRBD2 TRBJ2-1
CASSAGGDSNEQFF TGCGCCAGCAGCGCCGGAGGGGACAGCAATGAGCAGTTCTTC . TRBV5-1 . TRBJ2-1
CASSSAGTYEQYF TGTGCCAGCAGCTCCGCGGGCACCTACGAGCAGTACTTC . TRBV7-6 . TRBJ2-7
CASSAGEFGGNTIYF TGTGCCAGCAGCGCCGGTGAATTTGGTGGAAACACCATATATTTT . TRBV9 . TRBJ1-3
CASSELQGSIRSPLHF TGTGCCAGCAGTGAGTTACAGGGGTCAATTCGTTCACCCCTCCACTTT . TRBV6-1 TRBD1 TRBJ1-6
CASSLQGQGENQPQHF TGTGCCAGCAGCTTGCAGGGACAGGGGGAGAATCAGCCCCAGCATTTT few TRBV5-4 TRBD1 TRBJ1-5
CASSLGPGQGADTQYF TGCGCCAGCAGCTTGGGTCCGGGACAGGGCGCAGATACGCAGTATTTT . TRBV5-1 TRBD1 TRBJ2-3
CAGQTEDHNSPLHF TGTGCCGGCCAGACGGAGGATCATAATTCACCCCTCCACTTT . TRBV28 . TRBJ1-6